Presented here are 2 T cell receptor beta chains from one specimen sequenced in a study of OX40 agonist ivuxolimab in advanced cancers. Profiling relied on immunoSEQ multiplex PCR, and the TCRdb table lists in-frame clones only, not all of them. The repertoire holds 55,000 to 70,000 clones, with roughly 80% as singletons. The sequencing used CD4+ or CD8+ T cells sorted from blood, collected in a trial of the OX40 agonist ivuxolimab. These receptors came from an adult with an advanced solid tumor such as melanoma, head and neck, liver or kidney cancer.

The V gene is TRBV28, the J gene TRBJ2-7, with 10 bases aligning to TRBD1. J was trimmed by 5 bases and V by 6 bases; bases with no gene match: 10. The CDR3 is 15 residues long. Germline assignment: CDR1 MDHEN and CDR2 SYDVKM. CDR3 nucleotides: TGTGCCAGCAGGGAAGTCGGACAGGGGGGAAACGAGCAGTACTTC. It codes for CASREVGQGGNEQYF.

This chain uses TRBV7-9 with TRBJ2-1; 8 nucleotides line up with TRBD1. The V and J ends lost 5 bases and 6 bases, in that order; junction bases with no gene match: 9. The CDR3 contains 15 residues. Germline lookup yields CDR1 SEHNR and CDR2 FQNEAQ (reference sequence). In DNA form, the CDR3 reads TGTGCCAGCAGCGAACCGACAGGGGTTGGCAATGAGCAGTTCTTC. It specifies CASSEPTGVGNEQFF.